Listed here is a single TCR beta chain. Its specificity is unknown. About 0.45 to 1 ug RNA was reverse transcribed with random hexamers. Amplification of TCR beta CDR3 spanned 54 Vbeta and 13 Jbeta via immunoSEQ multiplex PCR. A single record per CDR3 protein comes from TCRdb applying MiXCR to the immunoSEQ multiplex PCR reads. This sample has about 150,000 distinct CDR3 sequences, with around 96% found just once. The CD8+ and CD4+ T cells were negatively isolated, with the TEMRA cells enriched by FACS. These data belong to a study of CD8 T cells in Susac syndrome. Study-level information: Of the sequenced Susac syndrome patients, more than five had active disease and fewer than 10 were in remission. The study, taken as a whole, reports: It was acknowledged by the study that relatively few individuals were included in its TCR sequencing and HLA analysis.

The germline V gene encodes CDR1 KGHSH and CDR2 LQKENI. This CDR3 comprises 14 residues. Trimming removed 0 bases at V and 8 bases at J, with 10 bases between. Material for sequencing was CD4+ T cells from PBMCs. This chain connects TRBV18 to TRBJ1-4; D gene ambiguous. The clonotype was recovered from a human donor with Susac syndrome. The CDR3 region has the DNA TGTGCCAGCTCACCACCAAGCCGACGCGAAAAACTGTTTTTT. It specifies CASSPPSRREKLFF.